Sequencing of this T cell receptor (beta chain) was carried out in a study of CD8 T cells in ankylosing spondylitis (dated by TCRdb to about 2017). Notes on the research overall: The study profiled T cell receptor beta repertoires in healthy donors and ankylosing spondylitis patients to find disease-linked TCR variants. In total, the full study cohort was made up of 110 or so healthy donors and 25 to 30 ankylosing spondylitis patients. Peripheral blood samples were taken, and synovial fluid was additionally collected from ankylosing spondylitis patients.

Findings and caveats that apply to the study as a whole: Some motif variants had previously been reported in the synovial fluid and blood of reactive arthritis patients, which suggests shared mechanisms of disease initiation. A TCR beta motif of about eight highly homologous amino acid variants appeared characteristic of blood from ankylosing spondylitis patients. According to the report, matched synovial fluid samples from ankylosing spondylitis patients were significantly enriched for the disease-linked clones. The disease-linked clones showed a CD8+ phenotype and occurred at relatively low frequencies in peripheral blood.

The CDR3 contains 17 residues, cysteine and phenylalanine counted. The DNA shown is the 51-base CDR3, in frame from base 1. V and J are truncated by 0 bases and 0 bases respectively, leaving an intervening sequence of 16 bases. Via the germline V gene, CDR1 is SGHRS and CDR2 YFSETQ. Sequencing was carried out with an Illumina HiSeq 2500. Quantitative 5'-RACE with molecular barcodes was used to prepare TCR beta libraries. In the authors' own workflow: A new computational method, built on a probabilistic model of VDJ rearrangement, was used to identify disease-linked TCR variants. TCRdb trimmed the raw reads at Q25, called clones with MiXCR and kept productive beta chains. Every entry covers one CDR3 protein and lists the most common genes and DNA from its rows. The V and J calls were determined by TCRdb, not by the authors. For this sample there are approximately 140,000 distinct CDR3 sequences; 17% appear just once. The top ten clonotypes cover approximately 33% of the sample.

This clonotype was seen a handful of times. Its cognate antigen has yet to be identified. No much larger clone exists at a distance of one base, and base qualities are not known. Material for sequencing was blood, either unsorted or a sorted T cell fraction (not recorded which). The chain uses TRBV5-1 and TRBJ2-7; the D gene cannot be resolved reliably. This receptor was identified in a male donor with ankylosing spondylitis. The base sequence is TGCGCCAGCAGCTTGGAAGGTAGAGGTATTTACTCCTACGAGCAGTACTTC. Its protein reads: CASSLEGRGIYSYEQYF.